These T cell receptor beta chains were read from a single sample in a study of graft-versus-host responses after intestinal transplantation. Antigens for these TCRs are unknown. The protocol was immunoSEQ multiplex PCR, while the TCRdb copy is restricted to in-frame clones and leaves out a portion. The sample lists around 36,000 clones, 90% to 95% occurring once. Sample: unstimulated CD8+ T cells sorted from spleen or lymph node cells, taken before transplant. Every receptor here comes from a human donor who was the organ donor for an intestinal transplant. The CDR3 runs from the conserved cysteine through the conserved F or W. D genes are given only for firm matches. Clone size is shown for a subset of rows, as once, few, many or a class of expanded clone.

j_call,clone_size,v_call,d_call,cdr3_nt,cdr3_aa
TRBJ2-1,.,TRBV13,TRBD1,TGTGCCAGCAGCATCGGACAGGGGTGGGATGAGCAGTTCTTC,CASSIGQGWDEQFF
TRBJ1-1,.,TRBV11-2,TRBD1,TGTGCCAGCAGCCGGGACAGACTGAACACTGAAGCTTTCTTT,CASSRDRLNTEAFF
TRBJ2-7,.,TRBV27,TRBD1,TGTGCCAGCAGCACTCAACAGGGGTGGGAGCAGTACTTC,CASSTQQGWEQYF
TRBJ1-1,.,TRBV11-2,.,TGTGCCAGCAGTCACCCCACAGCGAACACTGAAGCTTTCTTT,CASSHPTANTEAFF
TRBJ2-7,once,TRBV27,.,TGTGCCAGCGCGCCCGGAGGGTCCTACGAGCAGTACTTC,CASAPGGSYEQYF
TRBJ2-7,.,TRBV2,.,TGTGCCAGCAGTGAAAGCCAGTCAACTCCCTACGAGCAGTACTTC,CASSESQSTPYEQYF
TRBJ2-3,.,TRBV15,.,TGTGCCACCAGCAGAGGAGAAGGGACAGATACGCAGTATTTT,CATSRGEGTDTQYF
TRBJ2-6,.,TRBV7-9,.,TGTGCCAGCAGCTCCCCGGGACGTACTGGGGCCAACGTCCTGACTTTC,CASSSPGRTGANVLTF
TRBJ2-5,.,TRBV4-1,TRBD2,TGCGCCAGCAGCGAAACACTAGCGGGGGGGCGGGAAGAGACCCAGTACTTC,CASSETLAGGREETQYF
TRBJ1-1,once,TRBV6-5,.,TGTGCCAGCAGTTACTCGCGGGGCTTGAACACTGAAGCTTTCTTT,CASSYSRGLNTEAFF
TRBJ1-5,.,TRBV19,.,TGTGCCAGTAATTACGACGGGAATCAGCCCCAGCATTTT,CASNYDGNQPQHF
TRBJ2-3,.,TRBV4-2,.,TGTGCCAGCAGCCCCACCTTTGGACAAAATGCAGATACGCAGTATTTT,CASSPTFGQNADTQYF
TRBJ2-1,.,TRBV4-3,.,TGCGCCAGCAGCCAAGATTGGGTCCACAATGAGCAGTTCTTC,CASSQDWVHNEQFF
TRBJ2-7,.,TRBV27,.,TGTGCCAGCACAGGCTCGAACGAGCAGTACTTC,CASTGSNEQYF
TRBJ1-1,.,TRBV6-5,.,TGTGCCAGCAGTATAAACACCGGTCGGGGTGAAGCTTTCTTT,CASSINTGRGEAFF
TRBJ2-5,.,TRBV7-8,.,TGTGCCAGCAGCTTAGACAGTGAGACCCAGTACTTC,CASSLDSETQYF
TRBJ1-6,.,TRBV4-2,TRBD1,TGTGCCAGCAGCCCCACGCCCACACTGAGGACAGGGGATTCACCCCTCCACTTT,CASSPTPTLRTGDSPLHF
TRBJ2-3,once,TRBV2,.,TGTGCCAGCAGTGATGGGTCAGGCCCTCAATCCACAGATACGCAGTATTTT,CASSDGSGPQSTDTQYF
TRBJ1-4,.,TRBV9,TRBD1,TGTGCCAGCAGCGGAGGGACAGCAACAAATGAAAAACTGTTTTTT,CASSGGTATNEKLFF
TRBJ2-3,.,TRBV27,.,TGTGCCAGCAGTTTATACTCTAGCCCGACAGATACGCAGTATTTT,CASSLYSSPTDTQYF
TRBJ2-1,.,TRBV29-1,TRBD1,TGCAGCGTAGAGGGGGCGAATTCTAACTACAATGAGCAGTTCTTC,CSVEGANSNYNEQFF
TRBJ1-1,.,TRBV5-1,TRBD1,TGCGCCAGCAGCTTGGGACAGGGGGGGACTAGGAGCACTGAAGCTTTCTTT,CASSLGQGGTRSTEAFF
TRBJ2-7,.,TRBV19,.,TGTGCCAGTAGCGAACCTGGACGGCCCTACGAGCAGTACTTC,CASSEPGRPYEQYF
TRBJ1-5,.,TRBV27,.,TGTGCCAGCGGGGCCATTTCCCACGAGCCCCAGCATTTT,CASGAISHEPQHF
TRBJ2-1,.,TRBV7-9,TRBD2,TGTGCCAGCAGCCCTAGCGGGGGCAGAAATGAGCAGTTCTTC,CASSPSGGRNEQFF
TRBJ2-1,.,TRBV4-1,.,TGCGCCAGCAGCCAAGAACCAGGAAACTCCTACAATGAGCAGTTCTTC,CASSQEPGNSYNEQFF
TRBJ1-5,.,TRBV9,TRBD1,TGTGCCAGCAGCGTAGGTCAGGGGGAGAATCAGCCCCAGCATTTT,CASSVGQGENQPQHF
TRBJ1-1,.,TRBV4-3,.,TGCGCCAGCAGCCGGTCCCGACAGAACACTGAAGCTTTCTTT,CASSRSRQNTEAFF